Ten or more counts support the clone carrying this T cell receptor beta chain. Antigen unknown. The sample originates from a study of neurological immune-mediated disorders. Germline V lookup: CDR1 ENHRY, CDR2 SYGVKD. Trimming cost V 0 bases and J 8 bases, with 11 bases left between them. This CDR3 has 14 residues. Where libraries were unsorted, they were derived from 2 million PBMCs stored at -80 degrees C. Findings and caveats of the study: None of the CDR3 amino acid sequences of expanded clones recurred across subjects, suggesting private repertoires in all groups.

The cDNA was synthesized by 5'RACE incorporating 10-nucleotide random UMIs. Over 160 million TCR-beta sequences from 15-18 subjects came from every sequencing run. From the 5' RACE reads, TCRdb called clonotypes with MiXCR, one entry per CDR3 protein. Counted here are approximately 74,000 distinct CDR3 sequences, about 9.7% occurring once; the ten biggest clones make up 1.7%. The chain uses TRBV10-3 and TRBJ1-5; D uncertain. The sequence was collected from a man aged 50-59 years in good health. Sequenced input: PBMCs. DNA for the CDR3: TGTGCCATCAGTGAGTCGAAGGCCCTTGAGCCCCAGCATTTT. Translating it yields CAISESKALEPQHF.